This T cell receptor (beta chain) was retrieved from a study of vaccination and CD4 T cells after COVID-19. Whole-study context: Median time from second vaccine dose to sampling was just over 70 days (14 to 241). SARS-CoV-2, HCoV-NL63, HCoV-OC43 and HCoV-229E supplied the overlapping spike peptides used to stimulate cells.

This CDR3 contains 14 residues. Trimming at V came to 4 bases and at J to 1 base, leaving 3 bases not matched to a gene. CDR1 MNHEY and CDR2 SVGAGI come from the germline V gene. Cultured CD4+ T cell DNA was sequenced using the Oncomine TCR Beta short-read assay. TCRdb processed the PCR reads anew with MiXCR; each CDR3 protein has one entry. In the table there are approximately 16,000 distinct CDR3 sequences, approximately 77% of which are singletons. The sample holds one count of this clonotype. Its antigen is not known. Treatment in this sample: approximately nine-day PBMC culture with coronavirus spike peptide pools or control peptides (ViraFEST assay). Antigen-specific T cells were expanded with peptide pools by ViraFEST, and TCRs were then sequenced.

The sequences come from CD4+ T cells from blood, cultured in vitro, collected after SARS-CoV-2 vaccination. V and J are TRBV6-5 and TRBJ1-1; 7 bases are a match to TRBD1. The origin of this receptor is a human donor who received a COVID-19 vaccine. CDR3 sequence: CASSLGQQNTEAFF. The DNA of the CDR3 is TGTGCCAGCAGTTTGGGACAGCAGAACACTGAAGCTTTCTTT.